The rows below give T cell receptor beta chains drawn from one sample of a study of blood T cell repertoires in COVID-19. Libraries were prepared by immunoSEQ multiplex PCR; TCRdb keeps only in-frame clonotypes and omits some of them. The sample carries roughly 120,000 clones, around four fifths recorded once. Sequencing input: peripheral blood. Receptor source: an elderly man with COVID-19, enrolled during active disease. Both conserved end residues are part of each CDR3. Each record gives: D gene, clone size, V gene, J gene, CDR3 protein, CDR3 DNA. The D gene is left open where the match is weak. Size is stated for part of the rows, as once, few or many counts, or as a class when the clone is expanded.

D gene: NA; clone size: once; V gene: TRBV5-1; J gene: TRBJ1-1; CDR3 protein: CASSYHRADTEAFF; CDR3 DNA: TGCGCCAGCAGCTACCACAGGGCCGACACTGAAGCTTTCTTT
D gene: TRBD2; clone size: NA; V gene: TRBV5-6; J gene: TRBJ2-5; CDR3 protein: CASSLRASGVEGETQYF; CDR3 DNA: TGTGCCAGCAGCTTACGAGCTAGCGGGGTTGAAGGAGAGACCCAGTACTTC
D gene: NA; clone size: NA; V gene: TRBV28; J gene: TRBJ1-1; CDR3 protein: CASSLGIQGTEAFF; CDR3 DNA: TGTGCCAGCAGTTTAGGAATACAGGGAACTGAAGCTTTCTTT
D gene: NA; clone size: once; V gene: TRBV6-1; J gene: TRBJ2-2; CDR3 protein: CASSDGGMHTGELFF; CDR3 DNA: TGTGCCAGCAGTGATGGCGGGATGCACACCGGGGAGCTGTTTTTT
D gene: NA; clone size: NA; V gene: TRBV19; J gene: TRBJ2-7; CDR3 protein: CASSMTDSYEQYF; CDR3 DNA: TGTGCCAGTAGTATGACAGACTCCTACGAGCAGTACTTC
D gene: NA; clone size: once; V gene: TRBV5-8; J gene: TRBJ2-1; CDR3 protein: CASSSPSAGFNEQFF; CDR3 DNA: TGTGCCAGCAGCTCCCCTAGCGCTGGTTTCAATGAGCAGTTCTTC
D gene: NA; clone size: NA; V gene: TRBV6-6; J gene: TRBJ2-7; CDR3 protein: CASSLIESYEQYF; CDR3 DNA: TGTGCCAGCAGTCTAATAGAGAGCTACGAGCAGTACTTC
D gene: TRBD1; clone size: NA; V gene: TRBV6-2/TRBV6-3; J gene: TRBJ2-7; CDR3 protein: CASSPPGTAYEQYF; CDR3 DNA: TGTGCCAGCAGCCCCCCCGGGACAGCCTACGAGCAGTACTTC
D gene: NA; clone size: NA; V gene: TRBV5-1; J gene: TRBJ1-2; CDR3 protein: CASSFTGYGYTF; CDR3 DNA: TGCGCCAGCAGCTTTACAGGCTATGGCTACACCTTC
D gene: NA; clone size: NA; V gene: TRBV7-9; J gene: TRBJ2-1; CDR3 protein: CASSFLLADNEQFF; CDR3 DNA: TGTGCCAGCAGCTTTTTACTAGCCGACAATGAGCAGTTCTTC
D gene: TRBD1; clone size: few; V gene: TRBV10-3; J gene: TRBJ2-3; CDR3 protein: CAISMTGEGTDTQYF; CDR3 DNA: TGTGCCATCAGTATGACAGGGGAGGGCACAGATACGCAGTATTTT
D gene: TRBD1; clone size: NA; V gene: TRBV3-1/TRBV3-2; J gene: TRBJ1-6; CDR3 protein: CATGTAHSNSPLHF; CDR3 DNA: TGTGCCACAGGGACAGCTCACTCTAATTCACCCCTCCACTTT
D gene: NA; clone size: NA; V gene: TRBV6-5; J gene: TRBJ2-7; CDR3 protein: CASSYSSGGAGDEQYF; CDR3 DNA: TGTGCCAGCAGTTACTCCTCTGGAGGGGCCGGGGACGAGCAGTACTTC
D gene: TRBD2; clone size: NA; V gene: TRBV28; J gene: TRBJ2-2; CDR3 protein: CASSLFQGALTSGRGITGELFF; CDR3 DNA: TGTGCCAGCAGTTTATTCCAGGGGGCGTTAACTAGCGGGAGAGGGATCACCGGGGAGCTGTTTTTT
D gene: TRBD1; clone size: NA; V gene: TRBV4-1; J gene: TRBJ1-4; CDR3 protein: CASSQQTTGREKLFF; CDR3 DNA: TGCGCCAGCAGCCAGCAGACGACAGGGCGTGAAAAACTGTTTTTT
D gene: TRBD1; clone size: few; V gene: TRBV19; J gene: TRBJ2-3; CDR3 protein: CASRVGTAYTDTQYF; CDR3 DNA: TGTGCCAGTAGGGTCGGGACAGCTTACACAGATACGCAGTATTTT
D gene: NA; clone size: NA; V gene: TRBV5-8; J gene: TRBJ1-2; CDR3 protein: CASSLGHPANGYTF; CDR3 DNA: TGTGCCAGCAGCTTGGGACATCCGGCGAATGGCTACACCTTC
D gene: TRBD1; clone size: NA; V gene: TRBV28; J gene: TRBJ2-5; CDR3 protein: CASSPGQGETQYF; CDR3 DNA: TGTGCCAGCAGTCCGGGACAGGGGGAGACCCAGTACTTC
D gene: NA; clone size: NA; V gene: TRBV28; J gene: TRBJ2-7; CDR3 protein: CAITELGMEEAPSF; CDR3 DNA: TGTGCCATCACCGAACTGGGTATGGAGGAGGCGCCAAGCTTC
D gene: TRBD1; clone size: NA; V gene: TRBV9; J gene: TRBJ1-6; CDR3 protein: CASSETGGSPLHF; CDR3 DNA: TGTGCCAGCAGCGAAACAGGGGGCTCACCCCTCCACTTT
D gene: NA; clone size: NA; V gene: TRBV6-6; J gene: TRBJ1-2; CDR3 protein: CASSYPMAGARGYTF; CDR3 DNA: TGTGCCAGCAGCTATCCTATGGCGGGGGCGCGGGGCTACACCTTC
D gene: NA; clone size: NA; V gene: TRBV27; J gene: TRBJ2-2; CDR3 protein: CASSTSKGIANTGELFF; CDR3 DNA: TGTGCCAGCAGTACCTCTAAGGGGATCGCGAACACCGGGGAGCTGTTTTTT
D gene: NA; clone size: NA; V gene: TRBV30; J gene: TRBJ1-1; CDR3 protein: CAWNRPNSGSNTEAFF; CDR3 DNA: TGTGCCTGGAACCGCCCGAATTCAGGATCGAACACTGAAGCTTTCTTT
D gene: TRBD2; clone size: NA; V gene: TRBV5-6; J gene: TRBJ2-1; CDR3 protein: CASSLPLAGGNEQFF; CDR3 DNA: TGTGCCAGCAGCTTGCCTCTAGCGGGAGGAAATGAGCAGTTCTTC
D gene: TRBD2; clone size: NA; V gene: TRBV18; J gene: TRBJ2-1; CDR3 protein: CASSPAGTNQVEQFF; CDR3 DNA: TGTGCCAGCTCACCCGCCGGGACTAATCAGGTTGAGCAGTTCTTC
D gene: NA; clone size: NA; V gene: TRBV24-1; J gene: TRBJ2-3; CDR3 protein: CATGEDTDTQYF; CDR3 DNA: TGTGCCACAGGGGAGGACACAGATACGCAGTATTTT
D gene: NA; clone size: once; V gene: TRBV11-2; J gene: TRBJ1-2; CDR3 protein: CASSFTGEGGYTF; CDR3 DNA: TGTGCCAGCAGTTTTACAGGAGAAGGTGGCTACACCTTC
D gene: TRBD2; clone size: NA; V gene: TRBV4-3; J gene: TRBJ2-3; CDR3 protein: CASSQGEDLAGVPQYF; CDR3 DNA: TGCGCCAGCAGCCAAGGGGAAGATTTAGCGGGAGTGCCGCAGTATTTT
D gene: NA; clone size: NA; V gene: TRBV5-6; J gene: TRBJ2-3; CDR3 protein: CASSLKQGTDTQYF; CDR3 DNA: TGTGCCAGCAGCCTTAAACAGGGAACAGATACGCAGTATTTT
D gene: TRBD1; clone size: few; V gene: TRBV6-5; J gene: TRBJ1-1; CDR3 protein: CASSTDRGREAFF; CDR3 DNA: TGTGCCAGCAGCACAGACAGGGGCAGGGAAGCTTTCTTT
D gene: TRBD2; clone size: NA; V gene: TRBV7-3; J gene: TRBJ2-3; CDR3 protein: CASSFERGNTQYF; CDR3 DNA: TGTGCCAGCAGCTTTGAGCGGGGGAACACGCAGTATTTT
D gene: NA; clone size: NA; V gene: TRBV9; J gene: TRBJ2-7; CDR3 protein: CASSVEDIPYEQYF; CDR3 DNA: TGTGCCAGCAGCGTAGAAGACATCCCCTACGAGCAGTACTTC
D gene: TRBD1; clone size: once; V gene: TRBV3-1/TRBV3-2; J gene: TRBJ2-2; CDR3 protein: CASSQVPGQGGTGELFF; CDR3 DNA: TGTGCCAGCAGCCAAGTCCCGGGACAGGGAGGGACCGGGGAGCTGTTTTTT
D gene: TRBD1; clone size: NA; V gene: TRBV6-6; J gene: TRBJ2-1; CDR3 protein: CASSYDGQGARNEQFF; CDR3 DNA: TGTGCCAGCAGTTACGACGGGCAGGGGGCTCGGAATGAGCAGTTCTTC
D gene: TRBD2; clone size: NA; V gene: TRBV4-3; J gene: TRBJ2-7; CDR3 protein: CASSRQASGGYEQYF; CDR3 DNA: TGCGCCAGCAGCCGTCAGGCTAGCGGGGGGTACGAGCAGTACTTC
D gene: NA; clone size: NA; V gene: TRBV20-1; J gene: TRBJ1-2; CDR3 protein: CSPKEGGYTF; CDR3 DNA: TGCAGTCCTAAGGAGGGTGGCTACACCTTC
D gene: TRBD2; clone size: NA; V gene: TRBV7-7; J gene: TRBJ2-1; CDR3 protein: CASSLRTSGRRYNEQFF; CDR3 DNA: TGTGCTAGCAGCCTACGGACTAGCGGGAGACGGTACAATGAGCAGTTCTTC
D gene: TRBD2; clone size: NA; V gene: TRBV7-2; J gene: TRBJ2-2; CDR3 protein: CASGGLAKGGELFF; CDR3 DNA: TGTGCCAGCGGCGGACTAGCGAAGGGCGGGGAGCTGTTTTTT
D gene: TRBD2; clone size: NA; V gene: TRBV3-1/TRBV3-2; J gene: TRBJ2-7; CDR3 protein: CASSTPGGYEQYF; CDR3 DNA: TGTGCCAGCAGTACCCCGGGGGGCTACGAGCAGTACTTC
D gene: TRBD1; clone size: NA; V gene: TRBV9; J gene: TRBJ2-2; CDR3 protein: CASSVAYRGRRPNTGELFF; CDR3 DNA: TGTGCCAGCAGCGTAGCTTACAGGGGGCGTCGGCCGAACACCGGGGAGCTGTTTTTT
D gene: TRBD2; clone size: NA; V gene: TRBV28; J gene: TRBJ2-1; CDR3 protein: CASSPMGGSDNEQFF; CDR3 DNA: TGTGCCAGCAGTCCTATGGGCGGGAGCGACAATGAGCAGTTCTTC
D gene: TRBD1; clone size: NA; V gene: TRBV9; J gene: TRBJ1-4; CDR3 protein: CASSVEDRAEKLFF; CDR3 DNA: TGTGCCAGCAGCGTAGAGGACAGGGCTGAAAAACTGTTTTTT
D gene: TRBD2; clone size: NA; V gene: TRBV20-1; J gene: TRBJ2-5; CDR3 protein: CSASNPGGGETQYF; CDR3 DNA: TGCAGTGCTAGTAATCCGGGGGGAGGAGAGACCCAGTACTTC
D gene: TRBD1; clone size: NA; V gene: TRBV6-4; J gene: TRBJ1-2; CDR3 protein: CASSDGQGAGGYTF; CDR3 DNA: TGTGCCAGCAGTGACGGACAGGGGGCAGGTGGCTACACCTTC
D gene: TRBD2; clone size: NA; V gene: TRBV7-9; J gene: TRBJ2-3; CDR3 protein: CASSLAGGSTDTQYF; CDR3 DNA: TGTGCCAGCAGCTTAGCGGGAGGGAGCACAGATACGCAGTATTTT
D gene: NA; clone size: NA; V gene: TRBV7-9; J gene: TRBJ2-3; CDR3 protein: CASSLARVSELDTQYF; CDR3 DNA: TGTGCCAGCAGCTTAGCGCGGGTCAGCGAACTAGATACGCAGTATTTT
D gene: NA; clone size: NA; V gene: TRBV20-1; J gene: TRBJ2-7; CDR3 protein: CSASQGSYEQYF; CDR3 DNA: TGCAGTGCTAGTCAGGGTTCCTACGAGCAGTACTTC